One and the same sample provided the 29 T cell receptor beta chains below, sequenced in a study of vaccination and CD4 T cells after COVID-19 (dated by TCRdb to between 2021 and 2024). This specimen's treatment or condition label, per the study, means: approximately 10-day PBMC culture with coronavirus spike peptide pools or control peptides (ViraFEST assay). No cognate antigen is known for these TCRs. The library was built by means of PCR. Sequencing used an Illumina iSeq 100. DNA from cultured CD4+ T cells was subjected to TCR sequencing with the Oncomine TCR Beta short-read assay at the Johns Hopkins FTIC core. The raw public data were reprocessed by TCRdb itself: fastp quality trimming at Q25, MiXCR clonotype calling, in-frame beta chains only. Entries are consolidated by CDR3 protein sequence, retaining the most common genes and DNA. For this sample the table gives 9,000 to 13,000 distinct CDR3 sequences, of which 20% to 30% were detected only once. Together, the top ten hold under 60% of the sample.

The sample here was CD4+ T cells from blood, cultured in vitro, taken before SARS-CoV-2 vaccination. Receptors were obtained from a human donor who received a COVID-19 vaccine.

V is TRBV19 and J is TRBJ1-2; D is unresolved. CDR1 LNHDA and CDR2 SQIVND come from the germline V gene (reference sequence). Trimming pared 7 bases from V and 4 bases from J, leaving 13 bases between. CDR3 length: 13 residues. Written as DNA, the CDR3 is TGTGCCAGTATTAGTACAGACACCTATGGCTACACCTTC. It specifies CASISTDTYGYTF.

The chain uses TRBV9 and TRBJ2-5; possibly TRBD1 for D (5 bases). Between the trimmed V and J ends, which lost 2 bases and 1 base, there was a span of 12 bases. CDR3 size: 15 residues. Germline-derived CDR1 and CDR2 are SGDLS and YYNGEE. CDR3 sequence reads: CASSVPRRVQETQYF. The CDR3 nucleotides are TGTGCCAGCAGCGTTCCCCGCAGGGTCCAAGAGACCCAGTACTTC.

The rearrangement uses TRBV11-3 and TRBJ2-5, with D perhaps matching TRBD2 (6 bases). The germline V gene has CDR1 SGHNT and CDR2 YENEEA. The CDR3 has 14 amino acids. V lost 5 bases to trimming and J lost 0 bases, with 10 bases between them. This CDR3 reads CASSPGLNQETQYF. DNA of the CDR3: TGTGCCAGCAGCCCCGGACTAAACCAAGAGACCCAGTACTTC.

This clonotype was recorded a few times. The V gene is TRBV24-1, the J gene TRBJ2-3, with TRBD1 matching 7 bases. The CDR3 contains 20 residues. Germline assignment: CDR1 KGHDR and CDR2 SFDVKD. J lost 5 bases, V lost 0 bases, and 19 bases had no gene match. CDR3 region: CATSDLKLGWGRGSLDTQYF. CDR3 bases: TGTGCCACCAGTGATTTGAAGCTTGGTTGGGGCAGGGGGAGTTTAGATACGCAGTATTTT.

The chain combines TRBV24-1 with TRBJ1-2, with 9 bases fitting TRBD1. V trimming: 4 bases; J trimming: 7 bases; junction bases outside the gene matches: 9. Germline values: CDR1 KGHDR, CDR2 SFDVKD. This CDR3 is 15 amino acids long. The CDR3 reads CATSESATGGSGYTF. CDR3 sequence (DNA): TGTGCCACCAGTGAAAGCGCGACAGGGGGTTCTGGCTACACCTTC.

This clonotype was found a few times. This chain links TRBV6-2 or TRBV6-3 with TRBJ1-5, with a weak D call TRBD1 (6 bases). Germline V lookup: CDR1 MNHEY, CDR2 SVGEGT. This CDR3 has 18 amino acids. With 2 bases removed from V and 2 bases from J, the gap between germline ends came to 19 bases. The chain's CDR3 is CASSYPTYRVSGNQPQHF. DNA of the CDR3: TGTGCCAGCAGTTACCCTACCTACAGGGTGAGCGGCAATCAGCCCCAGCATTTT.

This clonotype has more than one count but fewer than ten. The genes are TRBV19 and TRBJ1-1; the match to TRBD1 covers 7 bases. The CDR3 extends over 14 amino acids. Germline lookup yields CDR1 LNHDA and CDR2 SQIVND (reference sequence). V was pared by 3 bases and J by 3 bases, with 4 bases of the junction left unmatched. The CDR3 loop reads CASSIRGLDTEAFF. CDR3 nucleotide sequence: TGTGCCAGTAGTATTAGGGGGCTGGACACTGAAGCTTTCTTT. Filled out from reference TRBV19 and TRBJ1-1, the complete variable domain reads DGGITQSPKYLFRKEGQNVTLSCEQNLNHDAMYWYRQDPGQGLRLIYYSQIVNDFQKGDIAEGYSVSREKKESFPLTVTSAQKNPTAFYLCASSIRGLDTEAFFGQGTRLTVV.

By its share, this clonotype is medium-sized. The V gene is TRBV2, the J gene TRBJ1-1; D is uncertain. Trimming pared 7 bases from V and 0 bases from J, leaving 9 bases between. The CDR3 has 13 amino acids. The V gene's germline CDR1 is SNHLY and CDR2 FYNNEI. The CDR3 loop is CASMADMNTEAFF. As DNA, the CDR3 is TGTGCCAGCATGGCGGATATGAACACTGAAGCTTTCTTT.

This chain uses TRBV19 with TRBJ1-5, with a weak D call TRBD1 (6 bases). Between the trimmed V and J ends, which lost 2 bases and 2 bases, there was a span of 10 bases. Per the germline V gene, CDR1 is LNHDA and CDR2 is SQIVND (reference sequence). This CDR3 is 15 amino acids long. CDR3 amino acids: CASSINRVGNQPQHF. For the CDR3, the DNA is TGTGCCAGTAGTATAAACAGGGTTGGCAATCAGCCCCAGCATTTT.

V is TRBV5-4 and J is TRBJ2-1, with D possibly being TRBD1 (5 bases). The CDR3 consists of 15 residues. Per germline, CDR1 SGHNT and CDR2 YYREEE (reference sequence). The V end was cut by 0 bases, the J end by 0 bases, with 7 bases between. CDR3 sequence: CASSLDRNSYNEQFF. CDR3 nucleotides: TGTGCCAGCAGCTTGGACAGGAACTCCTACAATGAGCAGTTCTTC.

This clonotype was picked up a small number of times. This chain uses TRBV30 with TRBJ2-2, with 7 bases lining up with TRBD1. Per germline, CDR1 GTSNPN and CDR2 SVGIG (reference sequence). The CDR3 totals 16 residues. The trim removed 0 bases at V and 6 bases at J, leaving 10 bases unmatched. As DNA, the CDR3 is TGTGCCTGGAGTGTAAGAACAGGGGTATATTCCGGGGAGCTGTTTTTT. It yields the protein CAWSVRTGVYSGELFF.

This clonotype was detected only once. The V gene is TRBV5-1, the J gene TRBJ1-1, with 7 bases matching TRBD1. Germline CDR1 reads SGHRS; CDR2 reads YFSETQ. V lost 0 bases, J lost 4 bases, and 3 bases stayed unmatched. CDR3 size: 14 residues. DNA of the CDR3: TGCGCCAGCAGCTTGGAAGGGGGCGGCACTGAAGCTTTCTTT. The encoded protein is CASSLEGGGTEAFF.

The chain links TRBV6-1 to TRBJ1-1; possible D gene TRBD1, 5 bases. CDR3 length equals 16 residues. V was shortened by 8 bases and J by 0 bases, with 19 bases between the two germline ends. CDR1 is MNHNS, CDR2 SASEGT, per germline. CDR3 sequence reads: CASFKGYGHMNTEAFF. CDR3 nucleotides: TGTGCCAGCTTCAAAGGGTACGGACACATGAACACTGAAGCTTTCTTT.

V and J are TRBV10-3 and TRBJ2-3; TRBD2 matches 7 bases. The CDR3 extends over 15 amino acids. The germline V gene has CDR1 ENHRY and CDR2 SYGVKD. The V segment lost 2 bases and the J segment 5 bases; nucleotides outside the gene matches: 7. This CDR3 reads CAISEGGTTGDTQYF. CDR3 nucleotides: TGTGCCATCAGTGAGGGCGGGACTACCGGAGATACGCAGTATTTT.

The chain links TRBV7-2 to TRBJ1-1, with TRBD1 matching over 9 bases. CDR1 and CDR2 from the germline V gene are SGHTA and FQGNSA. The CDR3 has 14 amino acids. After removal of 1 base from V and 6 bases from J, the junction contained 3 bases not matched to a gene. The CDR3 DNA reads TGTGCCAGCAGCTTAGACAGGGGGCTGTCTGAAGCTTTCTTT. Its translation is CASSLDRGLSEAFF.

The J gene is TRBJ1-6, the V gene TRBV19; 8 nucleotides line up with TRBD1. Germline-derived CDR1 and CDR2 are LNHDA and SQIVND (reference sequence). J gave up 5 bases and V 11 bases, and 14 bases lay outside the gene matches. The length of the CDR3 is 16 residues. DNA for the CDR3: TGTGCCTCTAGCAGGGGGCCGAGGGGCGATAATTCACCCCTCCACTTT. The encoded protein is CASSRGPRGDNSPLHF. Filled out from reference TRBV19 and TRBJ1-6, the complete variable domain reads DGGITQSPKYLFRKEGQNVTLSCEQNLNHDAMYWYRQDPGQGLRLIYYSQIVNDFQKGDIAEGYSVSREKKESFPLTVTSAQKNPTAFYLCASSRGPRGDNSPLHFGNGTRLTVT.

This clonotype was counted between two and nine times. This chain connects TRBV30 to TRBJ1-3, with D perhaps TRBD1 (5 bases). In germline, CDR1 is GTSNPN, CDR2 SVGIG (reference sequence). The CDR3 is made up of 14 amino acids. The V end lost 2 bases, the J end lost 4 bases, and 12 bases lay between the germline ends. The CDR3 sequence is CAWSYGTSGNTIYF. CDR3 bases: TGTGCCTGGAGTTACGGGACCTCGGGAAACACCATATATTTT.

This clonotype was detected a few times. This CDR3 is CASSPPSPQGAYGYTF. Here the CDR3 DNA reads TGCGCCAGCAGCCCACCCTCCCCTCAGGGGGCCTATGGCTACACCTTC. The genes are TRBV5-1 and TRBJ1-2, with 8 bases identical to TRBD1. Trimming cost V 4 bases and J 4 bases; bases outside gene matches: 12. Germline-derived CDR1 and CDR2 are SGHRS and YFSETQ. This CDR3 comprises 16 residues.

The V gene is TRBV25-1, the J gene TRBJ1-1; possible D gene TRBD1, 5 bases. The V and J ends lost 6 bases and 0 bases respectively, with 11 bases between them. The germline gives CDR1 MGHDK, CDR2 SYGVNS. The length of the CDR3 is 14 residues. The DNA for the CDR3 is TGTGCCAGCAGGGCAGGGTATATGAACACTGAAGCTTTCTTT. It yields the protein CASRAGYMNTEAFF.

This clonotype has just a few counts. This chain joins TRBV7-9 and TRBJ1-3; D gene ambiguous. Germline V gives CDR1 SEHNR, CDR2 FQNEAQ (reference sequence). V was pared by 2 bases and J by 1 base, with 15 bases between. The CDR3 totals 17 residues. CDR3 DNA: TGTGCCAGCAGCTTAACGCCTTCGGGTACATCTGGAAACACCATATATTTT. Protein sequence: CASSLTPSGTSGNTIYF.

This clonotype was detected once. In DNA form, the CDR3 reads TGTGCCAGCAGCCGCTGGACAGGGTGGGACCCTGGAAACACCATATATTTT. This encodes CASSRWTGWDPGNTIYF. V gene TRBV12-3 or TRBV12-4 combines with J gene TRBJ1-3; TRBD1 agrees at 8 bases. Trimming at V came to 6 bases and at J to 2 bases, leaving 12 bases not matched to a gene. The CDR3 runs to 17 residues.

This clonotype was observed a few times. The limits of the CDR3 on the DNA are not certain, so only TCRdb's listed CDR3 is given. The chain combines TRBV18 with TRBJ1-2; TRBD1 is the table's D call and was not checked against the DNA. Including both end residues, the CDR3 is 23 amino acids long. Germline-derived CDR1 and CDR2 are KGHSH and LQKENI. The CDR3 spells CASSQTSVYFCAISGQGENGYTF.

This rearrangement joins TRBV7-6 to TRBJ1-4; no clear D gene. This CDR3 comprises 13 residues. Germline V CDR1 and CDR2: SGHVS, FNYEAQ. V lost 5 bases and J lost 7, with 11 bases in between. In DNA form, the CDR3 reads TGTGCCAGCAGCCTGACTCGTGGTGAAAAACTGTTTTTT. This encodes CASSLTRGEKLFF.

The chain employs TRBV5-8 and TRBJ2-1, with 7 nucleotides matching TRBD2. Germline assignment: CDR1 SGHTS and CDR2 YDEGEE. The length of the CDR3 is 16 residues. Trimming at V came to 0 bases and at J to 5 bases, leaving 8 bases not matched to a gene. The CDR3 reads CASSLGLAPRDNEQFF. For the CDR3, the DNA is TGTGCCAGCAGCTTGGGACTAGCTCCTAGGGACAATGAGCAGTTCTTC.

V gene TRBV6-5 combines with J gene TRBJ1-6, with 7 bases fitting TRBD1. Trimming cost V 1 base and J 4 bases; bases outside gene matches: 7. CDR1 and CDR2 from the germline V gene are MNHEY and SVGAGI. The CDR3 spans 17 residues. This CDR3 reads CASSYFTGQQYNSPLHF. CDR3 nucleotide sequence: TGTGCCAGCAGTTACTTTACGGGACAGCAGTATAATTCACCCCTCCACTTT.

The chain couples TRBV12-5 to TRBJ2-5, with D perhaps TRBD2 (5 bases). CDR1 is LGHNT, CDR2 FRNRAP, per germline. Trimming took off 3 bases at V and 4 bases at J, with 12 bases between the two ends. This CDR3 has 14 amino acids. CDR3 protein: CASGFASGRETQYF. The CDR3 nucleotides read TGTGCTAGTGGTTTCGCCTCGGGGAGAGAGACCCAGTACTTC. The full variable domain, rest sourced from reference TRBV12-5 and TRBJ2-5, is DARVTQTPRHKVTEMGQEVTMRCQPILGHNTVFWYRQTMMQGLELLAYFRNRAPLDDSGMPKDRFSAEMPDATLATLKIQPSEPRDSAVYFCASGFASGRETQYFGPGTRLLVL.

The CDR3 protein is CASSPTGGITETQYF. The DNA for the CDR3 is TGTGCCAGCAGCCCCACAGGGGGCATCACGGAGACCCAGTACTTC. The rearrangement joins TRBV11-3 to TRBJ2-5; 9 bases align to TRBD1. V lost 5 bases to trimming and J lost 5 bases; unmatched junction nucleotides: 9. Germline values: CDR1 SGHNT, CDR2 YENEEA. This CDR3 has 15 amino acids.

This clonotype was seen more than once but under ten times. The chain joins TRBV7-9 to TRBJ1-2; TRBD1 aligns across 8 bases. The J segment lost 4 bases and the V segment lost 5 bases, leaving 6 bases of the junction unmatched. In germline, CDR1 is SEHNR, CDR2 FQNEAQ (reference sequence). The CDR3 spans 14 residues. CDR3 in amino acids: CASSPGQGTYGYTF. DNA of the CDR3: TGTGCCAGCAGCCCCGGACAGGGAACCTATGGCTACACCTTC.

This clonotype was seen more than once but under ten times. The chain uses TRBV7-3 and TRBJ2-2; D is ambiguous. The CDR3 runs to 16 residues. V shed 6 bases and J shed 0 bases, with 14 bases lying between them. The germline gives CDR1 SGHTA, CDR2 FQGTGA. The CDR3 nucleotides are TGTGCCAGCAGGAACCCCCCATTTGCGAACACCGGGGAGCTGTTTTTT. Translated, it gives CASRNPPFANTGELFF. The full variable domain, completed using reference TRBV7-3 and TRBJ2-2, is GAGVSQTPSNKVTEKGKYVELRCDPISGHTALYWYRQSLGQGPEFLIYFQGTGAADDSGLPNDRFFAVRPEGSVSTLKIQRTERGDSAVYLCASRNPPFANTGELFFGEGSRLTVL.